This T cell receptor (beta chain) was sequenced in a study of blood T cell repertoires in COVID-19 (TCRdb year 2020). Broadly, across the study: The collaborator samples originated in the United States, Italy and Spain and spanned the acute and convalescent phases of COVID-19. The dataset comprised deeply sampled blood TCRbeta repertoires from subjects exposed to, actively infected with, or recovered from COVID-19. The material from the prospective study consisted of cDNA or gDNA derived from T cells, B-cell-depleted T cells, or PBMCs. Where HLA class I and class II types were available, the types were taken from metadata supplied by the sample provider, not from assay-based typing. A freely available public database, intended as a resource for researchers studying the immune response to SARS-CoV-2, is where the repertoires were released. Sample metadata almost always included a de-identified subject ID, COVID-19 status, age in years and sex. Samples came from the ongoing ImmuneRACE study (first 160 participants) plus 1,254 subjects from 6 global collaborators.

TCRbeta CDR3 regions were amplified from genomic DNA using the immunoSEQ Assay, a bias-controlled multiplex PCR. As for the authors' bioinformatics: Within the assay, amplification of reference gene primers was used to estimate how many nucleated cells each sample contained. To quantify the absolute abundance of each unique TCRbeta CDR3 rearrangement, sequence reads were collapsed and filtered. For each sample, productive Simpson clonality was calculated as the square root of Simpson's diversity index over productive rearrangements. TCRdb carries this immuneACCESS record with in-frame sequences only. Its versions omit some clonotypes, under half of them owing to an unresolved V gene in the studies checked, with the rest unexplained. V, J and clone size were drawn from that table, and D and trimming were deduced from the DNA. This sample is represented by 350,000 to 450,000 clones; roughly 90% of them were singletons. The top ten clonotypes cover under 2% of the sample.

Summary of the overall study and its limitations: Clinical and demographic metadata were provided uncurated, with the amount varying by source and participant.

One collaborating source in Seattle enrolled patients while the patients were actively infected and followed the patients over time throughout the course of disease. The collaborating institutions used their own protocols to collect whole blood in K2EDTA tubes. For TCRbeta analysis, collaborators shipped samples in one of three forms: frozen whole blood, isolated PBMCs, or DNA extracted from either of those sample types. Notes on this clone: Its specific antigen is unknown. The record has no base qualities; no much larger clone is one base away.

The TCR originated in a woman aged 35 to 49 with COVID-19, enrolled during active disease. The sequencing sample was made of peripheral blood.

The nucleotide sequence reads as follows: TGTGCCAGCAGTTACTCGATGGGCGGGAGGGACGAGCAGTACTTC. It specifies CASSYSMGGRDEQYF. The chain employs TRBV6-6 and TRBJ2-7, with TRBD2 identical over 9 junction bases. The CDR3 goes from the cysteine to the phenylalanine over 15 residues. Just the 45-base CDR3 DNA is kept, in frame starting at base 1. Reading the germline V gene (reference sequence) gives CDR1 MNHNY and CDR2 SVGAGI. V is pruned by 0 bases and J by 5 bases, leaving 5 bases of the junction without a gene match.